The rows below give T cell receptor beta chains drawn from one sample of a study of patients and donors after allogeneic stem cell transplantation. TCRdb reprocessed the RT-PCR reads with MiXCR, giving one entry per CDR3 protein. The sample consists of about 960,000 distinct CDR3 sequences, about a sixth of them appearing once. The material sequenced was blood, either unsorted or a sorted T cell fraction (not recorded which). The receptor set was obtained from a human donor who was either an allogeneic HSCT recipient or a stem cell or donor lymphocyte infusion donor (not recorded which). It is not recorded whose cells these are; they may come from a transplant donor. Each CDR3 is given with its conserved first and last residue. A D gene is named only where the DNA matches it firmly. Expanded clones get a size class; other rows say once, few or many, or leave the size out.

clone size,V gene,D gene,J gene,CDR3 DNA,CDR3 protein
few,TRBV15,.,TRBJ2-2,TGTGCCACCAGCAGAGACCGGACCGGCCCTGAGCTGTTTTTT,CATSRDRTGPELFF
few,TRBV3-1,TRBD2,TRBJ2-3,TGTGCCAGCAGCCAACGCGGGAGGAACACAGATACGCAGTATTTT,CASSQRGRNTDTQYF
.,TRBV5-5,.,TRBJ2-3,TGTGCCAGCAGCCGCACGACCGAAACTAGCACAGATACGCAGTATTTT,CASSRTTETSTDTQYF
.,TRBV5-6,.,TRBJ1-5,TGTGCCAGCAGCCAAATGGGGAGTAAGGGCAATCAGCCCCAGCATTTT,CASSQMGSKGNQPQHF
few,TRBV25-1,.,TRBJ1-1,TGTGCCAGCAGTGGGTTGGGGGGGGCCACTGAAGCTTTCTTT,CASSGLGGATEAFF
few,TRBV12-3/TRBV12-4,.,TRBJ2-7,TGTGCCAGCAGTTTATTGGCAGCCGCAGGGGAGCAGTACTTC,CASSLLAAAGEQYF
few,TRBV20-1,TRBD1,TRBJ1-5,TGCAGTGCTGGCCGACAGGGCTACAATCAGCCCCAGCATTTT,CSAGRQGYNQPQHF
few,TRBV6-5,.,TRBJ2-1,TGTGCCAGCAGTTACGAGGGGATTCCCTACAATGAGCAGTTCTTC,CASSYEGIPYNEQFF
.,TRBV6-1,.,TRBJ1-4,TGTGCCAGCAGTGAAGGCCCAGTAACTAATGAAAAACTGTTTTTT,CASSEGPVTNEKLFF
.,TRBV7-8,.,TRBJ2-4,TGTGCCAGCAGCTCCCCGACCTTAGCCAAAAACATTCAGTACTTC,CASSSPTLAKNIQYF
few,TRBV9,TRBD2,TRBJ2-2,TGTGCCAGCAGCCTTAGCGGGGGCGGTTACGGGGAGCTGTTTTTT,CASSLSGGGYGELFF
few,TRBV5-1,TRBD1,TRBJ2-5,TGCGCCAGCTCCACCCTGGGACAGGGGGAGACCCAGTACTTC,CASSTLGQGETQYF
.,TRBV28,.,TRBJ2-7,TGTGCCAGCAGTCCCGAACCCGGCGGGACCTACGAGCAGTACTTC,CASSPEPGGTYEQYF
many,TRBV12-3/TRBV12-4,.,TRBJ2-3,TGTGCCAGCAGACCCCCCTTCCCAGATACGCAGTATTTT,CASRPPFPDTQYF
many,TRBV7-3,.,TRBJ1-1,TGTGCCAGCAGCCCCACCGGGTTGGACACTGAAGCTTTCTTT,CASSPTGLDTEAFF
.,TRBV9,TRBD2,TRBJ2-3,TGTGCCAGCAGCGTAGCGGGAGGGAGTAATGCGGATACGCAGTATTTT,CASSVAGGSNADTQYF
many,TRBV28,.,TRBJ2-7,TGTGCCAGCAGTTCCCCTATCTACGAGCAGTACTTC,CASSSPIYEQYF
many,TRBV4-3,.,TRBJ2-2,TGCGCCAGCAGCCTACACGGAGCGGACCTCGGAGGCGGGGAGCTGTTTTTT,CASSLHGADLGGGELFF
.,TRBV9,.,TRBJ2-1,TGTGCCAGCAGCGTTCTAGGGAACAGGGACCATGAGCAGTTCTTC,CASSVLGNRDHEQFF
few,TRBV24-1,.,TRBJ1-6,TGTGCCACCAGTGAGAGGAATTCACCCCTCCACTTT,CATSERNSPLHF